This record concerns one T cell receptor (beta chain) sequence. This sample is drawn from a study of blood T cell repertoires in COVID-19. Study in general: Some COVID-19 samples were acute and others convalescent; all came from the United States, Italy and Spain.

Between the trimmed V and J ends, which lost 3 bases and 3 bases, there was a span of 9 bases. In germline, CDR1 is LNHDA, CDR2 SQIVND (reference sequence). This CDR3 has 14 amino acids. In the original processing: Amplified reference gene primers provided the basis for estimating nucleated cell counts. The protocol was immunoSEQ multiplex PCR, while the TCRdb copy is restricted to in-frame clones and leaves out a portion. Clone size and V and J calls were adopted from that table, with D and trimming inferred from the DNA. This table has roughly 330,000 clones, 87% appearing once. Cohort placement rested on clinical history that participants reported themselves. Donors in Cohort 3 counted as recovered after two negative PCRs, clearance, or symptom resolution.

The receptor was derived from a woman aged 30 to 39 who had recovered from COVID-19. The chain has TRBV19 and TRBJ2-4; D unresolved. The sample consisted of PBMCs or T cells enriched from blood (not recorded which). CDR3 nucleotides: TGTGCCAGTAGTATTGGTCTAGACAAAAACATTCAGTACTTC. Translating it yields CASSIGLDKNIQYF.